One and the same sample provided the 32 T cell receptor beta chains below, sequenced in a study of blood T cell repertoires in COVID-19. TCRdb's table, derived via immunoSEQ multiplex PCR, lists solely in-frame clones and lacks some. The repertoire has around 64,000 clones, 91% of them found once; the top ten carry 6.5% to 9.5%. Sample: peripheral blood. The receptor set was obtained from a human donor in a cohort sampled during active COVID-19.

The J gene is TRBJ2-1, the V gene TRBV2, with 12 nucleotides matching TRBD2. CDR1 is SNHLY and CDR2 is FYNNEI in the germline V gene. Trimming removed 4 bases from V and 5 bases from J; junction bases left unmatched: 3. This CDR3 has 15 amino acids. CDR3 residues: CASSGRLAGDNEQFF. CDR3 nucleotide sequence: TGTGCCAGCAGTGGCCGACTAGCGGGAGACAATGAGCAGTTCTTC.

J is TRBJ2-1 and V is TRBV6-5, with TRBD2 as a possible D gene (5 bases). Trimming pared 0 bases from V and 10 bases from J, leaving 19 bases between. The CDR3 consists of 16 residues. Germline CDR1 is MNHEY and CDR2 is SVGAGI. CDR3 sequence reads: CASSYSWLAPSREQFF. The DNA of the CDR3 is TGTGCCAGCAGTTACTCCTGGCTAGCCCCGTCTCGAGAGCAGTTCTTC.

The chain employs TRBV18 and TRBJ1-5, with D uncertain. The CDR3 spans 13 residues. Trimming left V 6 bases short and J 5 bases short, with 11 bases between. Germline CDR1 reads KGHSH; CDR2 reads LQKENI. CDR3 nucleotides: TGTGCCAGCTCCCCCGGTCGCGATCAGCCCCAGCATTTT. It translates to CASSPGRDQPQHF.

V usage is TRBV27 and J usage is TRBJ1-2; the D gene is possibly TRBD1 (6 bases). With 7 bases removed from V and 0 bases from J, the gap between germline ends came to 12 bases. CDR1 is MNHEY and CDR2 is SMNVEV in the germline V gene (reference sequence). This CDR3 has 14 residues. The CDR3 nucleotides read TGTGCCAGCACGTCTGCAGGGGCTAACTATGGCTACACCTTC. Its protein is CASTSAGANYGYTF.

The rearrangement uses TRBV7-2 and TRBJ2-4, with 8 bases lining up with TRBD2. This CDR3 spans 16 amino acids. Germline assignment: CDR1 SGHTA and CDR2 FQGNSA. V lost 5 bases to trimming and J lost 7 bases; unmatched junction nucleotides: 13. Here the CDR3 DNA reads TGTGCCAGCAGCCCTCCAGGAGTTCGGGGGGGTAACATTCAGTACTTC. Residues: CASSPPGVRGGNIQYF.

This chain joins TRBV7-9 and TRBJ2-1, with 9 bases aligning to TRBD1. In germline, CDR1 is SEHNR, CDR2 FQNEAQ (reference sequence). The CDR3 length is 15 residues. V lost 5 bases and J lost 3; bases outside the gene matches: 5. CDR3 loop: CASSTGQGFYNEQFF. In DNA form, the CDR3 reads TGTGCCAGCAGCACCGGACAGGGGTTCTACAATGAGCAGTTCTTC.

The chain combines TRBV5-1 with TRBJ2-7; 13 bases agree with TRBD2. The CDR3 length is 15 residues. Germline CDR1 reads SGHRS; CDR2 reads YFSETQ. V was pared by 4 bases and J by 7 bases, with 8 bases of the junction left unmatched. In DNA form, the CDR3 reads TGCGCCAGCAGCCCACTAGCGGGAGGGCCGGGGGAGCAGTACTTC. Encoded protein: CASSPLAGGPGEQYF.

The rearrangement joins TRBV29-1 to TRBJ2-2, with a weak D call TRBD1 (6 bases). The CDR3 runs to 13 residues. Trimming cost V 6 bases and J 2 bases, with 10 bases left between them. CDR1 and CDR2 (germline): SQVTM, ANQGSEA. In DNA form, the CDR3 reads TGCAGCGTGGACAGCGCCAACACCGGGGAGCTGTTTTTT. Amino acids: CSVDSANTGELFF.

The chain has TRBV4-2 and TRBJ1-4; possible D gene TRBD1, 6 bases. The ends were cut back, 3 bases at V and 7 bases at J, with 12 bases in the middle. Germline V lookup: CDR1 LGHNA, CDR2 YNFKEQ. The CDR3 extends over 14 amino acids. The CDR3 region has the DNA TGTGCCAGCAGCCACAGGGGAACCGGTGAAAAACTGTTTTTT. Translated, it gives CASSHRGTGEKLFF.

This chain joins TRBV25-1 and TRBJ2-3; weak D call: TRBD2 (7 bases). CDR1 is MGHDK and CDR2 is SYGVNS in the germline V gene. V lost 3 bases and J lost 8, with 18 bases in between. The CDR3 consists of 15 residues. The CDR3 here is CASSDISGGQGTQYF. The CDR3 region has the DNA TGTGCCAGCAGTGATATTTCGGGGGGCCAGGGTACGCAGTATTTT.

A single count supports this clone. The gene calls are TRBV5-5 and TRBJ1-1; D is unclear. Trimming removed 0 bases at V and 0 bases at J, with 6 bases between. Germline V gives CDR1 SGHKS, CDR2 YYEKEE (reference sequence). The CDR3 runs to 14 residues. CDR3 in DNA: TGTGCCAGCAGCTTGGACAAACTGAACACTGAAGCTTTCTTT. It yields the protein CASSLDKLNTEAFF.

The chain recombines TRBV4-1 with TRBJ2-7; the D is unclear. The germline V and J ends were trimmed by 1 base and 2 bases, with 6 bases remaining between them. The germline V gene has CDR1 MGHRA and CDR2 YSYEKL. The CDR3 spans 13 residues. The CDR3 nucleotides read TGCGCCAGCAGCCAAGGTCATGCCTACGAGCAGTACTTC. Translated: CASSQGHAYEQYF.

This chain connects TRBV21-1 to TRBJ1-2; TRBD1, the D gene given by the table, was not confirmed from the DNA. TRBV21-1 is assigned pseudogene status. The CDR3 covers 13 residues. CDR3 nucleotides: TGTGCCAGCATCCGTCCGACAGGCTATGGCTACACCTTC. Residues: CASIRPTGYGYTF.

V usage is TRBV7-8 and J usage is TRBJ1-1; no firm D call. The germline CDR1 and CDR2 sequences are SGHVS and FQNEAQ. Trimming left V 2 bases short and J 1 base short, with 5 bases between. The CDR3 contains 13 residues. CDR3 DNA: TGTGCCAGCAGCTTAACCAGGAACACTGAAGCTTTCTTT. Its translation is CASSLTRNTEAFF.

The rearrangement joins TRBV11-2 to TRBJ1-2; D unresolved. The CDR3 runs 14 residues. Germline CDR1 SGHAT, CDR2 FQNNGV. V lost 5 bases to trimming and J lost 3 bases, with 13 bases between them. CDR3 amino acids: CASSPGLRDYGYTF. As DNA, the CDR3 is TGTGCCAGCAGCCCAGGACTGCGAGACTATGGCTACACCTTC.

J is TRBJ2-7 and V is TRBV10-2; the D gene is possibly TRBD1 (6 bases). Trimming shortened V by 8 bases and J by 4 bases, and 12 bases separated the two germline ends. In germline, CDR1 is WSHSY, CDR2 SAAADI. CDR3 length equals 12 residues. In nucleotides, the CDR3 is TGCGCCAGCGGGGGCATAGCATACGAGCAGTACTTC. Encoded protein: CASGGIAYEQYF.

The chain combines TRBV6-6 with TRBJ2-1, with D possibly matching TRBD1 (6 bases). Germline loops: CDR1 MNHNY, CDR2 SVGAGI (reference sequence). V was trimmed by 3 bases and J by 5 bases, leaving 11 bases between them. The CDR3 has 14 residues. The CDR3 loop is CASSYGPGDNEQFF. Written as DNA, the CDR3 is TGTGCCAGCAGTTATGGCCCAGGGGACAATGAGCAGTTCTTC.

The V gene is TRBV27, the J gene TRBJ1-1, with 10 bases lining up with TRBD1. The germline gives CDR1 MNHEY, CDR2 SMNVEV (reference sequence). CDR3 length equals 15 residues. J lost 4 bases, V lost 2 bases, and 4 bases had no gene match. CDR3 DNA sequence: TGTGCCAGCAGTTTACGGGACAGGGGCCTCACTGAAGCTTTCTTT. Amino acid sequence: CASSLRDRGLTEAFF.

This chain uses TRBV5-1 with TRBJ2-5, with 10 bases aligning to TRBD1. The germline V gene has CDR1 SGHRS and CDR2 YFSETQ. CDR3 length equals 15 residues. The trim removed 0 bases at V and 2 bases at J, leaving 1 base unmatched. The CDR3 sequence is CASSLGDRGQETQYF. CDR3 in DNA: TGCGCCAGCAGCTTGGGGGACAGGGGTCAAGAGACCCAGTACTTC. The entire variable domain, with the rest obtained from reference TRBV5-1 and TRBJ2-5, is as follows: KAGVTQTPRYLIKTRGQQVTLSCSPISGHRSVSWYQQTPGQGLQFLFEYFSETQRNKGNFPGRFSGRQFSNSRSEMNVSTLELGDSALYLCASSLGDRGQETQYFGPGTRLLVL.

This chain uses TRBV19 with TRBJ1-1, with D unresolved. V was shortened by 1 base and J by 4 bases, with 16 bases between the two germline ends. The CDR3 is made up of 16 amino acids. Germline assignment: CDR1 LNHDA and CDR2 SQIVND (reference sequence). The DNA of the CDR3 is TGTGCCAGTAGTATAGGAGCGGGGAGGGATGTCACTGAAGCTTTCTTT. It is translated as CASSIGAGRDVTEAFF.

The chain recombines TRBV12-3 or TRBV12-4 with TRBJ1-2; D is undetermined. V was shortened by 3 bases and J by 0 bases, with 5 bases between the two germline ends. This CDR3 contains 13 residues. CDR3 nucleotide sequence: TGTGCCAGCAGTTTCAGCGCTAACTATGGCTACACCTTC. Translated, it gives CASSFSANYGYTF.

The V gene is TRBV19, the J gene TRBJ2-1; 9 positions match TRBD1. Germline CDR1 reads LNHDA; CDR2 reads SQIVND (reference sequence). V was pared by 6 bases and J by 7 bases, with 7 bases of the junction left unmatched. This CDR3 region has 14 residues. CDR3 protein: CASRRGDRVNEQFF. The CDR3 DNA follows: TGTGCCAGTAGGAGGGGGGACAGGGTGAATGAGCAGTTCTTC. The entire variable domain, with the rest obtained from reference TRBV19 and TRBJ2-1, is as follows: DGGITQSPKYLFRKEGQNVTLSCEQNLNHDAMYWYRQDPGQGLRLIYYSQIVNDFQKGDIAEGYSVSREKKESFPLTVTSAQKNPTAFYLCASRRGDRVNEQFFGPGTRLTVL.

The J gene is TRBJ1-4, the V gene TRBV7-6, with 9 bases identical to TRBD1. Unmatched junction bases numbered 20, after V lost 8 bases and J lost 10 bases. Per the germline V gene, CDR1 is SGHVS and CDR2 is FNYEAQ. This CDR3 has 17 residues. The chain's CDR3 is CASAARGQGIGRGKLFF. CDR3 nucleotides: TGTGCCAGCGCCGCCAGGGGACAGGGTATCGGGAGGGGAAAACTGTTTTTT.

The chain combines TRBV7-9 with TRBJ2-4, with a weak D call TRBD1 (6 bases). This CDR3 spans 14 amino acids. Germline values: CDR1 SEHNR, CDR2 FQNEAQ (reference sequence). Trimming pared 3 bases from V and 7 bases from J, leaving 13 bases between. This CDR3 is CASSFGPRGNIQYF. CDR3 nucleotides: TGTGCCAGCAGCTTCGGGCCCAGGGGTAACATTCAGTACTTC.

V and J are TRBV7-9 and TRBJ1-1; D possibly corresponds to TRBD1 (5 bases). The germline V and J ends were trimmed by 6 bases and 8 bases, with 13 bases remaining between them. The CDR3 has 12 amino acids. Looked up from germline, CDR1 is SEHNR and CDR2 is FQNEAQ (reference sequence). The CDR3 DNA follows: TGTGCCAGCAGATATCAGGGTTACGAAGCTTTCTTT. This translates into CASRYQGYEAFF.

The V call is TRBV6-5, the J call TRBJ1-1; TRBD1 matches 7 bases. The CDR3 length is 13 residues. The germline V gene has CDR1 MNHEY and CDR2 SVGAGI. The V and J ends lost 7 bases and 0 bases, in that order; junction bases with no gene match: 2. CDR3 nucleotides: TGTGCCAGCAAGACAGGGATGAACACTGAAGCTTTCTTT. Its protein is CASKTGMNTEAFF.

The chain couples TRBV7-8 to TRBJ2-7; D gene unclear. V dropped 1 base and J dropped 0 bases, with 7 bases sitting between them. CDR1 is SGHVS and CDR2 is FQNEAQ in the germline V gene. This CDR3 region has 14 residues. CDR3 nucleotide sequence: TGTGCCAGCAGCTTAGTCACCGGCTCCTACGAGCAGTACTTC. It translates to CASSLVTGSYEQYF.

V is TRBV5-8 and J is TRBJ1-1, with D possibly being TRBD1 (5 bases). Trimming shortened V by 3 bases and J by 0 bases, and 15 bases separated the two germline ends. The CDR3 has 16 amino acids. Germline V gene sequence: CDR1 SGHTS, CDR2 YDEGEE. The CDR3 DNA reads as TGTGCCAGCAGCTCTGGCACAGGTATATTGAACACTGAAGCTTTCTTT. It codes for CASSSGTGILNTEAFF.

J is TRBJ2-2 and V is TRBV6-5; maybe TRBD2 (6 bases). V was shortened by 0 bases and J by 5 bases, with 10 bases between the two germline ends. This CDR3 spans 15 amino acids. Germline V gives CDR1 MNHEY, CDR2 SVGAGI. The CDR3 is CASSYSASATGELFF. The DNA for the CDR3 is TGTGCCAGCAGTTACTCGGCTAGCGCGACCGGGGAGCTGTTTTTT.

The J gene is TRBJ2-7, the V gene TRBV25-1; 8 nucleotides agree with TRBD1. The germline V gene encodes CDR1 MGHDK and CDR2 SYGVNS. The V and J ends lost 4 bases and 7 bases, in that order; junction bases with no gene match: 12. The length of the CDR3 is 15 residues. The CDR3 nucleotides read TGTGCCAGCAGTGGAACGGGACAGGTCGTCGGGGAGCAGTACTTC. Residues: CASSGTGQVVGEQYF.

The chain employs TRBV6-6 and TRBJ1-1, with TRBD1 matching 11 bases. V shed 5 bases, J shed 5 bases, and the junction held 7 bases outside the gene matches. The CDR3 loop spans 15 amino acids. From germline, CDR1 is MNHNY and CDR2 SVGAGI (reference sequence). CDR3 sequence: CASSRSRDRGTEAFF. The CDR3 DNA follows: TGTGCCAGCAGTCGATCCCGGGACAGGGGGACTGAAGCTTTCTTT.

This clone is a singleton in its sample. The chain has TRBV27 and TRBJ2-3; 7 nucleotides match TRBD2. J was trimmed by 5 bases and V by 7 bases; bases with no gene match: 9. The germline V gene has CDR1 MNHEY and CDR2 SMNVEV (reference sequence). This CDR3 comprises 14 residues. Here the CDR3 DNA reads TGTGCCAGCACGGGCGGGAGTGTCAGAGATACGCAGTATTTT. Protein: CASTGGSVRDTQYF.